A single sample is the source of the 15 T cell receptor beta chains below, sequenced in a study of T cells in Graves' hyperthyroidism and ophthalmopathy. TCR beta CDR3 regions were amplified from RNA transcripts. HTBI primers were employed in a first-round RT-PCR of the TCR CDR3. MiXCR was run by TCRdb on the multiplex PCR reads, yielding one entry per CDR3 protein. The data show about 420,000 distinct CDR3 sequences, roughly an eighth seen once. The sample comprised blood. The receptor source for this set is a woman aged 18-29 years with Graves' hyperthyroidism.

V usage is TRBV5-8 and J usage is TRBJ2-3; D unclear. Per the germline V gene, CDR1 is SGHTS and CDR2 is YDEGEE. V was trimmed by 3 bases and J by 1 base, leaving 9 bases between them. The CDR3 is 14 amino acids. Here the CDR3 DNA reads TGTGCCAGCAGCTCCCATAGGGGCACAGATACGCAGTATTTT. This translates into CASSSHRGTDTQYF.

This clonotype was detected many times. The rearrangement uses TRBV11-1 and TRBJ2-1; D possibly matches TRBD1 or TRBD2 (6 bases each). V was shortened by 0 bases and J by 10 bases, with 10 bases between the two germline ends. Germline CDR1 reads SGHAT; CDR2 reads FQDESV (reference sequence). The CDR3 is 13 residues long. The CDR3 here is CASSLALGGEQFF. For the CDR3, the DNA is TGTGCCAGCAGCTTAGCGCTGGGGGGCGAGCAGTTCTTC.

This clonotype was counted only a few times. The gene calls are TRBV18 and TRBJ2-5; 7 nucleotides agree with TRBD2. The CDR3 runs 15 residues. Trimming cost V 4 bases and J 2 bases; bases outside gene matches: 7. Germline V gives CDR1 KGHSH, CDR2 LQKENI. The chain's CDR3 is CASSLSAGDQETQYF. The DNA of the CDR3 is TGTGCCAGCTCACTTTCCGCGGGGGATCAAGAGACCCAGTACTTC.

At least ten counts were recorded for this clonotype. The chain carries TRBV2 and TRBJ2-7, with 9 bases lining up with TRBD2. CDR1 and CDR2 (germline): SNHLY, FYNNEI. With 3 bases clipped from V and 2 bases from J, the junction kept 2 bases outside the gene matches. The CDR3 extends over 14 amino acids. This CDR3 reads CASSETSGPYEQYF. The CDR3 DNA is TGTGCCAGCAGTGAGACTAGCGGTCCCTACGAGCAGTACTTC.

The gene calls are TRBV5-4 and TRBJ1-4; 7 bases agree with TRBD1. This CDR3 is 18 amino acids long. V was clipped by 3 bases and J by 6 bases; unmatched bases: 17. The germline V gene has CDR1 SGHNT and CDR2 YYREEE (reference sequence). CDR3 sequence: CASSWGTGERMLDEKLFF. The CDR3 DNA reads as TGTGCCAGCAGCTGGGGCACAGGGGAAAGGATGCTTGATGAAAAACTGTTTTTT.

This clonotype was recorded at least ten times. Here the CDR3 reads CASSLEQVVRSEQYF. The CDR3, as DNA: TGCGCCAGCAGCTTGGAGCAAGTAGTACGTAGCGAGCAGTACTTC. The chain joins TRBV5-1 to TRBJ2-7; D gene unclear. Per the germline V gene, CDR1 is SGHRS and CDR2 is YFSETQ. This CDR3 region has 15 residues. The V end was cut by 0 bases, the J end by 6 bases, with 16 bases between.

This clonotype was recorded at least ten times. The chain combines TRBV6-6 with TRBJ1-1; 9 bases are shared with TRBD1. The CDR3 is made up of 18 amino acids. Looked up from germline, CDR1 is MNHNY and CDR2 is SVGAGI (reference sequence). V gave up 1 base and J gave up 1 base; unmatched junction bases: 10. The CDR3 is CASSYFRDRVGSNTEAFF. The CDR3, as DNA: TGTGCCAGCAGTTACTTTCGGGACAGGGTCGGATCGAACACTGAAGCTTTCTTT.

This clonotype turned up a few times. The chain carries TRBV9 and TRBJ2-5; TRBD1 might be the D (5 bases). The CDR3 has 17 residues. The V end was cut by 0 bases, the J end by 3 bases, with 18 bases between. Germline V lookup: CDR1 SGDLS, CDR2 YYNGEE. The CDR3 sequence is CASSVGGAGKTEETQYF. CDR3 DNA: TGTGCCAGCAGCGTAGGGGGTGCAGGGAAGACCGAAGAGACCCAGTACTTC. The complete variable domain, with remaining parts taken from reference TRBV9 and TRBJ2-5, reads DSGVTQTPKHLITATGQRVTLRCSPRSGDLSVYWYQQSLDQGLQFLIQYYNGEERAKGNILERFSAQQFPDLHSELNLSSLELGDSALYFCASSVGGAGKTEETQYFGPGTRLLVL.

This clonotype has more than one count but fewer than ten. The J gene is TRBJ1-2, the V gene TRBV10-3; D unresolved. Looked up from germline, CDR1 is ENHRY and CDR2 is SYGVKD. V gave up 0 bases and J gave up 5 bases, with 19 bases separating them. The CDR3 has 17 amino acids. CDR3 in DNA: TGTGCCATCAGTGAGTCGACCGGGCGCGTCGGGAGGTATGGCTACACCTTC. Translating it yields CAISESTGRVGRYGYTF.

With respect to this clonotype: A much larger clonotype is one base distant, so this may be a read error. The chain employs TRBV19 and TRBJ1-1, with 9 bases matching TRBD1. In germline, CDR1 is LNHDA, CDR2 SQIVND (reference sequence). The CDR3 has 17 amino acids. The CDR3 loop reads CASSPRTGAIPSTEVFF. CDR3 DNA: TGTGCCAGTAGTCCGAGGACAGGGGCTATTCCTAGCACTGAAGTTTTCTTT.

The V gene is TRBV9, the J gene TRBJ1-1; D is ambiguous. Germline CDR1 SGDLS, CDR2 YYNGEE. V shed 4 bases and J shed 6 bases, with 10 bases lying between them. This CDR3 has 12 residues. This chain's CDR3 is CASSPGASEAFF. CDR3 nucleotide sequence: TGTGCCAGCAGCCCCGGAGCCTCTGAAGCTTTCTTT. Variable domain in full (rest from reference TRBV9 and TRBJ1-1): DSGVTQTPKHLITATGQRVTLRCSPRSGDLSVYWYQQSLDQGLQFLIQYYNGEERAKGNILERFSAQQFPDLHSELNLSSLELGDSALYFCASSPGASEAFFGQGTRLTVV.

This clonotype was recorded many times. This rearrangement joins TRBV20-1 to TRBJ2-1; TRBD2 matches 9 bases. With V trimmed by 0 bases and J by 6 bases, 6 bases remained unmatched. Germline CDR1 and CDR2: DFQATT and SNEGSKA (reference sequence). The CDR3 is 15 residues long. CDR3 region: CSARDLPSGVNEQFF. As DNA, the CDR3 is TGCAGTGCTAGAGATCTGCCTAGCGGGGTCAATGAGCAGTTCTTC.

Many counts were recorded for this clonotype. The genes are TRBV28 and TRBJ2-7, with 9 bases identical to TRBD1. The germline V gene encodes CDR1 MDHEN and CDR2 SYDVKM. After removal of 4 bases from V and 3 bases from J, the junction contained 4 bases not matched to a gene. The CDR3 loop spans 14 amino acids. The CDR3 DNA sequence: TGTGCCAGCAGTTACCGGGACAGGGTCTACGAGCAGTACTTC. It is translated as CASSYRDRVYEQYF.

This clonotype was observed a few times. The chain uses TRBV9 and TRBJ1-1, with a weak D call TRBD1 (6 bases). CDR1 is SGDLS, CDR2 YYNGEE, per germline. This CDR3 is built from 15 residues. With 4 bases removed from V and 3 bases from J, the gap between germline ends came to 16 bases. DNA of the CDR3: TGTGCCAGCAGCCCCAGGGGATTTTCGTACACTGAAGCTTTCTTT. It translates to CASSPRGFSYTEAFF.

The V and J genes are TRBV25-1 and TRBJ2-7; the D call may be TRBD1 or TRBD2 (5 bases each). Germline V CDR1 and CDR2: MGHDK, SYGVNS. CDR3 size: 13 residues. The germline V and J ends were trimmed by 8 bases and 5 bases, with 16 bases remaining between them. The CDR3 region has the DNA TGTGCCAGCCGGGGCCGACCCCCTGACGAGCAGTACTTC. This translates into CASRGRPPDEQYF.